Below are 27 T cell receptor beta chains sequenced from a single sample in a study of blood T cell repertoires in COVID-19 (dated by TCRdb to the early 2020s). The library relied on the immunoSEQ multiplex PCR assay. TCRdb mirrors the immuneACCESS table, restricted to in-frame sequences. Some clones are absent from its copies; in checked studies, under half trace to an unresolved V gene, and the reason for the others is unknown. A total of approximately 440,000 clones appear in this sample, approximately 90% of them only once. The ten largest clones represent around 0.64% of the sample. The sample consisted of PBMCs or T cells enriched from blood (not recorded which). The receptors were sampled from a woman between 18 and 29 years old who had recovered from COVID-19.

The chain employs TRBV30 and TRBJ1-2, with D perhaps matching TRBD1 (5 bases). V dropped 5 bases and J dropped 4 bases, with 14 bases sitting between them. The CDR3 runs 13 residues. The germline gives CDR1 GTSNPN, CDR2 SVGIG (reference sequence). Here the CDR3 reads CAWSAGRFYGYTF. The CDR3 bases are TGTGCCTGGTCCGCGGGACGGTTCTATGGCTACACCTTC.

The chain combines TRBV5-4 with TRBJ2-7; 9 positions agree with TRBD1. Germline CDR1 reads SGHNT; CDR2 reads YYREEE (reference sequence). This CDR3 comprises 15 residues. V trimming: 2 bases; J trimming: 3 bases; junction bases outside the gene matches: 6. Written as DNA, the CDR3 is TGTGCCAGCAGCTTCCCGGGACAGGGCGTCTACGAGCAGTACTTC. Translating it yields CASSFPGQGVYEQYF.

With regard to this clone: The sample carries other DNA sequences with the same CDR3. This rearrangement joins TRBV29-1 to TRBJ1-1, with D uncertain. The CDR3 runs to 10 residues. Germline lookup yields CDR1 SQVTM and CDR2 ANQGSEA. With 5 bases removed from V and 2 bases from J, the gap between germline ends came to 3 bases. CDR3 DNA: TGCAGCGTTCAAAACACTGAAGCTTTCTTT. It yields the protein CSVQNTEAFF.

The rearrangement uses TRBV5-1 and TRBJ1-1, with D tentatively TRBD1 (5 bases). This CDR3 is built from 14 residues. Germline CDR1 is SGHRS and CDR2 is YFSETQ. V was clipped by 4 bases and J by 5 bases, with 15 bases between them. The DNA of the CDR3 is TGCGCCAGCAGCCCCCAGGGAGGGGCGACTGAAGCTTTCTTT. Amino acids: CASSPQGGATEAFF.

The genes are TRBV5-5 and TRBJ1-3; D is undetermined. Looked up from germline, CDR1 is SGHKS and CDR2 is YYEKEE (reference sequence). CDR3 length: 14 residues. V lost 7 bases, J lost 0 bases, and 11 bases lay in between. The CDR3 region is CASLQALSGNTIYF. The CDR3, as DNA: TGTGCCAGCCTCCAGGCCCTCTCTGGAAACACCATATATTTT.

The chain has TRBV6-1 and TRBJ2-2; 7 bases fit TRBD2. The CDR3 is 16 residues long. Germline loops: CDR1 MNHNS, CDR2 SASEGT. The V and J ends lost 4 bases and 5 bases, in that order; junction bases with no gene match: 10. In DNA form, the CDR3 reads TGTGCCAGCAGTGTTCAGGGACTAACGGCTACCGGGGAGCTGTTTTTT. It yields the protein CASSVQGLTATGELFF.

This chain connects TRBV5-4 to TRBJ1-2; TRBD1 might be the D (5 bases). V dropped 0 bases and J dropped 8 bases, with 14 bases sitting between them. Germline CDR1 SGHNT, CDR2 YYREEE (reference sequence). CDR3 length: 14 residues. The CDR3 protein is CASSLAWGELGYTF. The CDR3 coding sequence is TGTGCCAGCAGCTTGGCTTGGGGGGAATTGGGCTACACCTTC.

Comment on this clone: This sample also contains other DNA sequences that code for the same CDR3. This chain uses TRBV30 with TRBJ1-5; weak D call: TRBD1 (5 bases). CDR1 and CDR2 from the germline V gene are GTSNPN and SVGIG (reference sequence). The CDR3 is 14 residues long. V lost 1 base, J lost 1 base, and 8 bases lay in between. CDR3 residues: CAWSEGLSNQPQHF. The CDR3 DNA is TGTGCCTGGAGTGAGGGACTGAGCAATCAGCCCCAGCATTTT.

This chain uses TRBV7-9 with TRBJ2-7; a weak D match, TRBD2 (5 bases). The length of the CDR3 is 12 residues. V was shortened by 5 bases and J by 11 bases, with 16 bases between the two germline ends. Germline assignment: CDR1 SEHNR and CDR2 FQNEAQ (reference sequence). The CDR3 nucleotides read TGTGCCAGCAGCGAGATGCCGGGATCCAAGTACTTC. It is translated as CASSEMPGSKYF.

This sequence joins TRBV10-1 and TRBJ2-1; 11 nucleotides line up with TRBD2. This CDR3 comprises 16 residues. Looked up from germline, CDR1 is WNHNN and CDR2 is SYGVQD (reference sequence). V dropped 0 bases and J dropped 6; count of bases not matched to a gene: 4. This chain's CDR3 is CASSESSSGGTNEQFF. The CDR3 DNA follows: TGCGCCAGCAGTGAGTCTTCTAGCGGGGGGACCAATGAGCAGTTCTTC.

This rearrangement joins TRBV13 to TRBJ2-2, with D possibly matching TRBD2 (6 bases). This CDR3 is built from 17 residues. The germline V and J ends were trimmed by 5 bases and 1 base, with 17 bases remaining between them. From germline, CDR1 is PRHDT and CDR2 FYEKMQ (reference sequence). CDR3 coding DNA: TGTGCCAGCAGCCCCCCCTGGGAGGATCTGAACACCGGGGAGCTGTTTTTT. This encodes CASSPPWEDLNTGELFF.

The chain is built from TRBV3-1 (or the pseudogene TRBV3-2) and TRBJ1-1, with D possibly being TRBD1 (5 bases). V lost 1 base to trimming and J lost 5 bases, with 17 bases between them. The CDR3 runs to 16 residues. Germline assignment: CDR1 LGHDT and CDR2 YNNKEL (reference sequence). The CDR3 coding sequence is TGTGCCAGCAGCCAAGGGATGACGATAGGGGAAACTGAAGCTTTCTTT. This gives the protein CASSQGMTIGETEAFF.

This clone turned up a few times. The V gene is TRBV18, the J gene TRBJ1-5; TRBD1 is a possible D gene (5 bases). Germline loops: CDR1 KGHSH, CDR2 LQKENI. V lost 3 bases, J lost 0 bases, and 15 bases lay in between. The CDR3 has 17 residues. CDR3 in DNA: TGTGCCAGCTCACCCGGTGGGGCAGCTAATAGCAATCAGCCCCAGCATTTT. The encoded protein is CASSPGGAANSNQPQHF.

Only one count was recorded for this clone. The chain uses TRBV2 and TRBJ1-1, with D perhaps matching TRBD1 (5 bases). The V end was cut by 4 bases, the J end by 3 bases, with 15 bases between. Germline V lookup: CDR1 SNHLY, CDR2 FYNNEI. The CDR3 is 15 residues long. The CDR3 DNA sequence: TGTGCCAGCAGTGTACTCCGGGGGAGGGACACTGAAGCTTTCTTT. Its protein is CASSVLRGRDTEAFF.

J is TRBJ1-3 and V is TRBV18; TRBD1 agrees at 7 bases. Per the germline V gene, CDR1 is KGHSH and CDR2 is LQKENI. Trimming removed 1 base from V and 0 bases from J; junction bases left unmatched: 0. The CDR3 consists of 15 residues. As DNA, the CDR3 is TGTGCCAGCTCACCACAGGGGGCCTCTGGAAACACCATATATTTT. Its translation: CASSPQGASGNTIYF.

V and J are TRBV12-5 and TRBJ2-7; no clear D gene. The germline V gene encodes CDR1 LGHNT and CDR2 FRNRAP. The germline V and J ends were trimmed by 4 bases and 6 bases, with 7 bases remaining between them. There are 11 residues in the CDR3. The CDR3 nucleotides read TGTGCTAGTGGTTCTACGGGCGAGCAGTACTTC. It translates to CASGSTGEQYF.

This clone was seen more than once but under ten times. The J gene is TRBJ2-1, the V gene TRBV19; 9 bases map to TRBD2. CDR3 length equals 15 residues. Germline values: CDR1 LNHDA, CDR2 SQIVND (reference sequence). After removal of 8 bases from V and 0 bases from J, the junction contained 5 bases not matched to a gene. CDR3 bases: TGTGCCAGTGGGTCAGCGGGGGGCTCCTACAATGAGCAGTTCTTC. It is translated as CASGSAGGSYNEQFF.

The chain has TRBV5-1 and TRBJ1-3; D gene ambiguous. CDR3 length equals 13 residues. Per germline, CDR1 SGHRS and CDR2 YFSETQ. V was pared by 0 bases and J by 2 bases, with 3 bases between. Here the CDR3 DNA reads TGCGCCAGCAGCTTGGGTACTGGAAACACCATATATTTT. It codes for CASSLGTGNTIYF.

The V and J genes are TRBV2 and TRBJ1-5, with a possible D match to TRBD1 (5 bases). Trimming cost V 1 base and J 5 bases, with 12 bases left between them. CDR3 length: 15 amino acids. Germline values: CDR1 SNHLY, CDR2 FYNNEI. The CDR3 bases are TGTGCCAGCAGTGAAGGGTCCAGGGAGGATCAGCCCCAGCATTTT. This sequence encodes CASSEGSREDQPQHF.

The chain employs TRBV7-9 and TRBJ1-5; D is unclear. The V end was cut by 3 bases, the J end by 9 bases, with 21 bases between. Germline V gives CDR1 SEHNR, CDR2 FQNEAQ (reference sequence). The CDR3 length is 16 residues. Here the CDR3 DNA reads TGTGCCAGCAGCTTGGGAGGTCTGGGTCCTGAGGGGCCCCAGCATTTT. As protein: CASSLGGLGPEGPQHF.

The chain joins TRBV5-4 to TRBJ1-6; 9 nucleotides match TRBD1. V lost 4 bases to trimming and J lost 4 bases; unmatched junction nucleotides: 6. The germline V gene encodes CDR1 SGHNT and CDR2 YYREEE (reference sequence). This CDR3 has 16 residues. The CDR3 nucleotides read TGTGCCAGCAGCCAACAGGGGGCTCTTTATAATTCACCCCTCCACTTT. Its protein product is CASSQQGALYNSPLHF.

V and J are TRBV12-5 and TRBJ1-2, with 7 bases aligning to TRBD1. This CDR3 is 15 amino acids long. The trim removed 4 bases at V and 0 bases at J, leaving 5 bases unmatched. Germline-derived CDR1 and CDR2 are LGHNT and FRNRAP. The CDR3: CASGSRGGANYGYTF. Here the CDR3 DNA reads TGTGCTAGTGGTTCTAGAGGGGGCGCTAACTATGGCTACACCTTC.

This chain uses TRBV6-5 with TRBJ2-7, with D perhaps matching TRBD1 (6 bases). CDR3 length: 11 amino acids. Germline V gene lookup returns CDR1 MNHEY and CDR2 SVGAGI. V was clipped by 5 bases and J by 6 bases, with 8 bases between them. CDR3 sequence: CASSIGGEQYF. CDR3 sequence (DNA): TGTGCCAGCAGTATAGGGGGCGAGCAGTACTTC.

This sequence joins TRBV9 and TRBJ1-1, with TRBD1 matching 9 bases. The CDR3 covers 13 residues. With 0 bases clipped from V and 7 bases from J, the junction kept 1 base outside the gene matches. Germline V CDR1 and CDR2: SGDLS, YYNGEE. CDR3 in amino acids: CASSVEDRGEAFF. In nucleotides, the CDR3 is TGTGCCAGCAGCGTAGAGGACAGGGGTGAAGCTTTCTTT.

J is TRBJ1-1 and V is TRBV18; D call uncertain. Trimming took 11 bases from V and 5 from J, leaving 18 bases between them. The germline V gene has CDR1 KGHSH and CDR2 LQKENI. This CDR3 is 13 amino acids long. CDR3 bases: TGTGCCGGATCAGGAGGGAGTGGAACTGAAGCTTTCTTT. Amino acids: CAGSGGSGTEAFF.

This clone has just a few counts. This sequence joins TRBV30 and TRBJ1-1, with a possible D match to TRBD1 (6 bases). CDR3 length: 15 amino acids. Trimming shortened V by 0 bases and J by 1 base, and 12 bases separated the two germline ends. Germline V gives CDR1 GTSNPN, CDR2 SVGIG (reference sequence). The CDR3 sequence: CAWSVRVGGNTEAFF. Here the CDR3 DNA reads TGTGCCTGGAGTGTACGGGTAGGGGGGAACACTGAAGCTTTCTTT.

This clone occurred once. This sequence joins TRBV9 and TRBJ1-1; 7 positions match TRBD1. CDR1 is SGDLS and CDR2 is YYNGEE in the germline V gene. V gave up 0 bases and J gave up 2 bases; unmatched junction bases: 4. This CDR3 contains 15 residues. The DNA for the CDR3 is TGTGCCAGCAGCGTAGGACAGGGACCAAACACTGAAGCTTTCTTT. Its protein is CASSVGQGPNTEAFF.